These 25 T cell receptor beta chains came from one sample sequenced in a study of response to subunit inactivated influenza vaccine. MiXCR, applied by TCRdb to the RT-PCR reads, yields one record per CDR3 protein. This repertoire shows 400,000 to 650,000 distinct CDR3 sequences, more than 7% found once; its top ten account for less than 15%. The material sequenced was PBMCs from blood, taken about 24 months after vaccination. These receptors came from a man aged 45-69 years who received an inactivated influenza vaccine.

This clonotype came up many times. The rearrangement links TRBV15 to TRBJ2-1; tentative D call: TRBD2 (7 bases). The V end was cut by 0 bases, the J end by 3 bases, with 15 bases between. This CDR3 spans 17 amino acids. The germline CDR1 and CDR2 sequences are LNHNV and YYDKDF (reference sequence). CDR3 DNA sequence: TGTGCCACCAGCAGAGATTCGGGGGGCTCGGGCTACAATGAGCAGTTCTTC. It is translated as CATSRDSGGSGYNEQFF.

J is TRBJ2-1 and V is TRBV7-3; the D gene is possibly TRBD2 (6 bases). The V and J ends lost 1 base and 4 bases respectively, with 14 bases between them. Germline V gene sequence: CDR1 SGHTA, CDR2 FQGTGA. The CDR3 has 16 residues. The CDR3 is CASSLKRESYYNEQFF. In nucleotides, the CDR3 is TGTGCCAGCAGCTTAAAACGGGAGAGCTATTACAATGAGCAGTTCTTC.

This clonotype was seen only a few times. The DNA for the CDR3 is TGTGCCAGCAGTGTACAGGGGCCCGGGGAGCTGTTTTTT. Its protein product is CASSVQGPGELFF. V usage is TRBV6-1 and J usage is TRBJ2-2; 7 positions match TRBD1. The CDR3 loop spans 13 amino acids. J lost 6 bases, V lost 4 bases, and 2 bases had no gene match. Germline V lookup: CDR1 MNHNS, CDR2 SASEGT.

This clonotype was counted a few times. The CDR3 nucleotides read TGCAGTGCTAGAGGGGTCTCCTACAATGAGCAGTTCTTC. It codes for CSARGVSYNEQFF. The J gene is TRBJ2-1, the V gene TRBV20-1; no firm D call. V lost 1 base, J lost 0 bases, and 4 bases lay in between. The CDR3 is made up of 13 amino acids. CDR1 and CDR2 from the germline V gene are DFQATT and SNEGSKA (reference sequence).

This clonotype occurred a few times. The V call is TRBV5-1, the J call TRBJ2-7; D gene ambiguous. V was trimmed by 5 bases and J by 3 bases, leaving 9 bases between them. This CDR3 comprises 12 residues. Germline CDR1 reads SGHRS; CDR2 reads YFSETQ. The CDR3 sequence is CASRDGNYEQYF. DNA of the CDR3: TGCGCCAGCAGGGACGGAAACTACGAGCAGTACTTC.

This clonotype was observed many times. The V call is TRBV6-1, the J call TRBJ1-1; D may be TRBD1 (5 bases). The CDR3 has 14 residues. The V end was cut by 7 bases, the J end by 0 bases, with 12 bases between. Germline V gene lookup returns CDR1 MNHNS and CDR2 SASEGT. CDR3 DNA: TGTGCCAGCACTCGGGGCAGGATGAACACTGAAGCTTTCTTT. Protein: CASTRGRMNTEAFF.

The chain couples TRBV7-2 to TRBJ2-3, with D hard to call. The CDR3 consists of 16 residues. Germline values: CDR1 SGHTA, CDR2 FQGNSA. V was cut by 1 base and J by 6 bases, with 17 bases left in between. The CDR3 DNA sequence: TGTGCCAGCAGCTTAGGGCTAGGCCGTTCTTTGGATACGCAGTATTTT. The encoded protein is CASSLGLGRSLDTQYF.

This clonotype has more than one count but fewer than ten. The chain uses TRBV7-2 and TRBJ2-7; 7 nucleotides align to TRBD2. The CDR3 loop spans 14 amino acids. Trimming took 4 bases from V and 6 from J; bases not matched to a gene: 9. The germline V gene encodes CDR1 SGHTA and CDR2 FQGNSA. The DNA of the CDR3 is TGTGCCAGCAGCTATTGGGGCGGGAGCGGCGAGCAGTACTTC. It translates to CASSYWGGSGEQYF.

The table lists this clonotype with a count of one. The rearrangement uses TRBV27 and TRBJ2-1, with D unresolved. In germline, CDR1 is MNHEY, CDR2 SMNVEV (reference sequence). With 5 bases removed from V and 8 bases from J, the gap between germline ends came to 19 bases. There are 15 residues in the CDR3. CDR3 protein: CASSPGPGFSDEQFF. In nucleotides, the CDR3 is TGTGCCAGCAGTCCCGGACCAGGCTTCTCCGATGAGCAGTTCTTC.

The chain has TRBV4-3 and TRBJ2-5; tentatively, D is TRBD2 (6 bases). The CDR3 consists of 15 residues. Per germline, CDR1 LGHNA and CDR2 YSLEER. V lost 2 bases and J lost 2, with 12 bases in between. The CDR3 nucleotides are TGCGCCAGCAGCCAAAATCAGGGAGGACAAGAGACCCAGTACTTC. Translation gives CASSQNQGGQETQYF.

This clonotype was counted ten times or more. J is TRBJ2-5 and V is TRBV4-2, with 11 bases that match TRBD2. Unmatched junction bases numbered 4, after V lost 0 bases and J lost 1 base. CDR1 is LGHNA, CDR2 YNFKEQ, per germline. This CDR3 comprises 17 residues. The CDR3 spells CASSQDWTSGLQETQYF. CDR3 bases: TGTGCCAGCAGCCAAGACTGGACTAGCGGGCTCCAAGAGACCCAGTACTTC.

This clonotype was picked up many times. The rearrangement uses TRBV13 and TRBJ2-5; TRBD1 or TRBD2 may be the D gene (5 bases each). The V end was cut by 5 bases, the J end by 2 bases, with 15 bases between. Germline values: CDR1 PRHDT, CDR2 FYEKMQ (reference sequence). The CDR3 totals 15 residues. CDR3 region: CASSPGVGAQETQYF. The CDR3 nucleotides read TGTGCCAGCAGCCCAGGTGTCGGGGCTCAAGAGACCCAGTACTTC.

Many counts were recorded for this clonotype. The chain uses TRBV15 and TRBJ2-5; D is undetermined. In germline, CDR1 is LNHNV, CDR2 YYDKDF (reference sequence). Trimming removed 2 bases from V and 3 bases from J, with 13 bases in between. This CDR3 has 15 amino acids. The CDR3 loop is CATSRFLGLEETQYF. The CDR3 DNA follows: TGTGCCACCAGCAGATTTCTAGGCCTGGAAGAGACCCAGTACTTC.

The CDR3 DNA reads TGTGCCAGCAGCCAAGGGGGGGGCGGGACGAAGCCCCAGCATTTT. Translation gives CASSQGGGGTKPQHF. The V and J genes are TRBV3-1 and TRBJ1-5; TRBD1 might be the D (6 bases). Looked up from germline, CDR1 is LGHDT and CDR2 is YNNKEL (reference sequence). V shed 1 base and J shed 8 bases, with 15 bases lying between them. The CDR3 totals 15 residues. Drawing the rest from reference TRBV3-1 and TRBJ1-5, the complete variable domain is DTAVSQTPKYLVTQMGNDKSIKCEQNLGHDTMYWYKQDSKKFLKIMFSYNNKELIINETVPNRFSPKSPDKAHLNLHINSLELGDSAVYFCASSQGGGGTKPQHFGDGTRLSIL.

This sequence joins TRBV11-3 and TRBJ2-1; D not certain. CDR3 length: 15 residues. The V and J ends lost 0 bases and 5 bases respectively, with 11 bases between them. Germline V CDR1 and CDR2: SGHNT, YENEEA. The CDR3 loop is CASSLESVRNNEQFF. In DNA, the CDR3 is TGTGCCAGCAGCTTAGAGAGTGTTAGAAACAATGAGCAGTTCTTC. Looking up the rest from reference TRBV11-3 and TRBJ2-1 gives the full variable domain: EAGVVQSPRYKIIEKKQPVAFWCNPISGHNTLYWYLQNLGQGPELLIRYENEEAVDDSQLPKDRFSAERLKGVDSTLKIQPAELGDSAVYLCASSLESVRNNEQFFGPGTRLTVL.

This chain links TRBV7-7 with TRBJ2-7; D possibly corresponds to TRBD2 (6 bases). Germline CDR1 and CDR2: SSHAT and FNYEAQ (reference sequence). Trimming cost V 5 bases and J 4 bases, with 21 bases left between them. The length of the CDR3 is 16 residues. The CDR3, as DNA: TGTGCCAGCAGCGCCGGGCGGGACGGCCGAACTTACGAGCAGTACTTC. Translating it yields CASSAGRDGRTYEQYF.

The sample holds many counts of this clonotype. Here the CDR3 DNA reads TGTGCCAGCAGCTACGACAGGTCGAATGAGCAGTTCTTC. Its translation is CASSYDRSNEQFF. The chain carries TRBV3-1 and TRBJ2-1, with D possibly TRBD1 on 6 matching bases. Trimming left V 5 bases short and J 7 bases short, with 12 bases between. The CDR3 runs to 13 residues. Germline V CDR1 and CDR2: LGHDT, YNNKEL (reference sequence).

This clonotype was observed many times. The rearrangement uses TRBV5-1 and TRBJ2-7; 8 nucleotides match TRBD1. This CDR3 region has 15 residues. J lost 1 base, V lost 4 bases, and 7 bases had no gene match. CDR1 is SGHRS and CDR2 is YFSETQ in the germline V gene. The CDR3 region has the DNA TGCGCCAGCAGCGCCGTTGGGACAGGATCCTACGAGCAGTACTTC. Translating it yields CASSAVGTGSYEQYF.

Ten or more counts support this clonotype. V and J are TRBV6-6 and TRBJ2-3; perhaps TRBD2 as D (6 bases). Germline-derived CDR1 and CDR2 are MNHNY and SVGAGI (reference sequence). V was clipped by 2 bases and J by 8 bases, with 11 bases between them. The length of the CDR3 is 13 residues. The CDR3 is CASSYTGVATQYF. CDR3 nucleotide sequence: TGTGCCAGCAGTTACACGGGGGTAGCTACGCAGTATTTT.

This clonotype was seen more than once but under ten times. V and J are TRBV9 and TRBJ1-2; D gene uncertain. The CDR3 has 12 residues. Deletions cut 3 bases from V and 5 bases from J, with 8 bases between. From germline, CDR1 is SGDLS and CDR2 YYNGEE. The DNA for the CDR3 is TGTGCCAGCAGCGGGACCAGGTATGGCTACACCTTC. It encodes CASSGTRYGYTF.

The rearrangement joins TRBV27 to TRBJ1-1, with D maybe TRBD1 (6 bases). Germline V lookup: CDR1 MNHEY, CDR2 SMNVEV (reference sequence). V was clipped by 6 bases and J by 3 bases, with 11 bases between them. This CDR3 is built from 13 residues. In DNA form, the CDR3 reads TGTGCCAGCAGAAGAACAGGGTACACTGAAGCTTTCTTT. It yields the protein CASRRTGYTEAFF.

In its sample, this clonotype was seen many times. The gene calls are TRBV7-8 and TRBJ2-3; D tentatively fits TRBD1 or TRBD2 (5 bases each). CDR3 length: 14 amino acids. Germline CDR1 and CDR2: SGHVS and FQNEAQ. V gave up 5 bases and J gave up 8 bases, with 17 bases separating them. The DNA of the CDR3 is TGTGCCAGCAGCACCCCACCCGCTGGGGGTACGCAGTATTTT. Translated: CASSTPPAGGTQYF.

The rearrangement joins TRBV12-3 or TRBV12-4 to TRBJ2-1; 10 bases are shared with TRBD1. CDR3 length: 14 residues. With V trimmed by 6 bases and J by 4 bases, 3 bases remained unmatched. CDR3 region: CASRPGQGYNEQFF. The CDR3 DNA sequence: TGTGCCAGCAGGCCGGGACAGGGGTACAATGAGCAGTTCTTC.

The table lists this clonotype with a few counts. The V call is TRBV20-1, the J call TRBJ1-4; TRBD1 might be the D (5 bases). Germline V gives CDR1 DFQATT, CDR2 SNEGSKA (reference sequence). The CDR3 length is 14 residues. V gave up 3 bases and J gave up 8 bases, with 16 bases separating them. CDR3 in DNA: TGCAGTGCTAGGACAGACACCGCTGGCGAAAAACTGTTTTTT. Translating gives CSARTDTAGEKLFF.

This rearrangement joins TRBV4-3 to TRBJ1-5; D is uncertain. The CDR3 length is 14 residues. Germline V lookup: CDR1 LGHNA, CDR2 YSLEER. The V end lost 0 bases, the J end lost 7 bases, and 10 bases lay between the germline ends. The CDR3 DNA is TGCGCCAGCAGCCAAGAAGTGGGGATACAGCCCCAGCATTTT. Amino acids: CASSQEVGIQPQHF.